Presented here are 30 T cell receptor beta chains from one specimen sequenced in a study of cytomegalovirus exposure and HLA in healthy donors. 13 Jbeta primers and 60 Vbeta primers were used for the PCR. Libraries were prepared by immunoSEQ multiplex PCR; TCRdb keeps only in-frame clonotypes and omits some of them. The sample holds approximately 100,000 clones, about 80% seen once. Sequencing was performed on PBMCs. These receptor sequences come from a woman between 40 and 50 years old in good health and CMV-seronegative.

This clone is a singleton in its sample. The chain combines TRBV11-2 with TRBJ1-4, with 9 bases that match TRBD1. There are 14 residues in the CDR3. The germline CDR1 and CDR2 sequences are SGHAT and FQNNGV. V gave up 5 bases and J gave up 8 bases; unmatched junction bases: 6. The CDR3 DNA reads as TGTGCCAGCAGCACGTGGGACAGGGTAGAAAAACTGTTTTTT. As protein: CASSTWDRVEKLFF.

The rearrangement uses TRBV28 and TRBJ2-7, with 7 bases that match TRBD1. CDR3 size: 13 residues. With 8 bases clipped from V and 5 bases from J, the junction kept 9 bases outside the gene matches. Germline-derived CDR1 and CDR2 are MDHEN and SYDVKM. CDR3 residues: CASSQGPQDEQYF. The CDR3 DNA is TGTGCCAGCTCACAGGGGCCCCAGGACGAGCAGTACTTC.

The chain combines TRBV30 with TRBJ2-6, with D maybe TRBD1 (6 bases). V lost 2 bases, J lost 4 bases, and 15 bases lay in between. The germline CDR1 and CDR2 sequences are GTSNPN and SVGIG (reference sequence). The CDR3 contains 16 residues. CDR3 sequence reads: CAWSPGDRSGANVLTF. CDR3 DNA sequence: TGTGCCTGGAGTCCCGGAGACAGGTCAGGGGCCAACGTCCTGACTTTC.

The gene calls are TRBV9 and TRBJ2-3; 14 nucleotides agree with TRBD2. V lost 4 bases and J lost 8; bases outside the gene matches: 15. Germline CDR1 and CDR2: SGDLS and YYNGEE. This CDR3 is built from 18 residues. The CDR3 DNA sequence: TGTGCCAGCAGCCCCCGGGCGACTAGCGGGGGGGCAGCCGGTACGCAGTATTTT. Encoded protein: CASSPRATSGGAAGTQYF.

This clone was counted once. J is TRBJ2-5 and V is TRBV7-2, with 10 bases identical to TRBD2. CDR3 length equals 15 residues. V was clipped by 4 bases and J by 4 bases; unmatched bases: 6. Germline CDR1 and CDR2: SGHTA and FQGNSA. The CDR3 protein is CASSSESGGGETQYF. In nucleotides, the CDR3 is TGTGCCAGCAGCTCCGAAAGCGGGGGGGGAGAGACCCAGTACTTC.

Comment on this clone: A junction boundary mismatches the germline segment, possibly from a read error. This sequence joins TRBV7-9 and TRBJ2-1; TRBD2 aligns across 9 bases. The CDR3 totals 18 residues. The germline CDR1 and CDR2 sequences are SEHNR and FQNEAQ (reference sequence). The CDR3, as DNA: TGTTCCAGCAGCTCCGTGACGGGGGCGGGAGGGAAATACAATGAGCAGTTCTTC. Amino acids: CSSSSVTGAGGKYNEQFF. Full variable domain (missing parts from reference TRBV7-9 and TRBJ2-1): DTGVSQNPRHKITKRGQNVTFRCDPISEHNRLYWYRQTLGQGPEFLTYFQNEAQLEKSRLLSDRFSAERPKGSFSTLEIQRTEQGDSAMYLCSSSSVTGAGGKYNEQFFGPGTRLTVL.

The chain recombines TRBV14 with TRBJ2-2; possible D gene TRBD2, 6 bases. CDR1 is SGHDN, CDR2 FVKESK, per germline. The V and J ends lost 6 bases and 8 bases respectively, with 16 bases between them. The CDR3 extends over 14 amino acids. The CDR3 region is CASSHGGVRGELFF. In DNA form, the CDR3 reads TGTGCCAGCAGTCACGGGGGAGTACGGGGGGAGCTGTTTTTT.

The V gene is TRBV5-4, the J gene TRBJ2-2; 9 bases match TRBD2. The junction had 10 bases not matched to a gene; V was cut back by 4 bases and J by 6 bases. The germline V gene has CDR1 SGHNT and CDR2 YYREEE (reference sequence). This CDR3 has 16 amino acids. CDR3 bases: TGTGCCAGCAGCCCTAAGGGGGTAGCGGGGGCCGGGGAGCTGTTTTTT. It yields the protein CASSPKGVAGAGELFF.

The chain employs TRBV10-1 and TRBJ2-1; TRBD1 agrees at 8 bases. Germline V gene data show CDR1 as WNHNN and CDR2 as SYGVQD (reference sequence). Trimming cost V 6 bases and J 4 bases; bases outside gene matches: 5. The CDR3 runs 14 residues. The CDR3: CASSGTGGYNEQFF. The CDR3 DNA reads as TGCGCCAGCAGCGGGACAGGAGGATACAATGAGCAGTTCTTC.

This clone turned up a few times. The chain recombines TRBV4-3 with TRBJ2-3; TRBD2 matches 8 bases. Germline V gene data show CDR1 as LGHNA and CDR2 as YSLEER. The CDR3 is 17 residues long. The V segment lost 1 base and the J segment 0 bases; nucleotides outside the gene matches: 6. The CDR3 protein is CASSQGSASGSTDTQYF. Here the CDR3 DNA reads TGCGCCAGCAGCCAAGGGTCGGCTAGCGGGAGCACAGATACGCAGTATTTT.

The chain employs TRBV18 and TRBJ1-2, with 9 nucleotides matching TRBD1. CDR1 is KGHSH, CDR2 LQKENI, per germline. The CDR3 length is 16 residues. Trimming at V came to 3 bases and at J to 4 bases, leaving 9 bases not matched to a gene. This CDR3 is CASSPGQGAPTYGYTF. In nucleotides, the CDR3 is TGTGCCAGCTCACCGGGACAGGGCGCCCCAACCTATGGCTACACCTTC. Variable domain in full (rest from reference TRBV18 and TRBJ1-2): NAGVMQNPRHLVRRRGQEARLRCSPMKGHSHVYWYRQLPEEGLKFMVYLQKENIIDESGMPKERFSAEFPKEGPSILRIQQVVRGDSAAYFCASSPGQGAPTYGYTFGSGTRLTVV.

This clone was detected once. The chain carries TRBV28 and TRBJ1-4; 7 bases fit TRBD1. The J segment lost 4 bases and the V segment lost 4 bases, leaving 6 bases of the junction unmatched. The CDR3 sequence is 15 residues long. Germline lookup yields CDR1 MDHEN and CDR2 SYDVKM. The CDR3, as DNA: TGTGCCAGCAGTTCCGACAGGGCCCGTAATGAAAAACTGTTTTTT. Protein product: CASSSDRARNEKLFF.

With regard to this clone: The same CDR3 arises from other DNA sequences in this sample as well. The V gene is TRBV5-1, the J gene TRBJ2-1; D possibly corresponds to TRBD1 (5 bases). CDR1 is SGHRS, CDR2 YFSETQ, per germline. CDR3 size: 14 residues. Trimming stripped 0 bases from V and 4 bases from J, with 8 bases between. The CDR3 DNA reads as TGCGCCAGCAGCTTGGACACAGGATACAATGAGCAGTTCTTC. This codes for CASSLDTGYNEQFF.

This clone was found a few times. The V call is TRBV28, the J call TRBJ2-7; 7 bases align to TRBD1. Germline V gives CDR1 MDHEN, CDR2 SYDVKM. V dropped 4 bases and J dropped 0; count of bases not matched to a gene: 6. The length of the CDR3 is 15 residues. The DNA of the CDR3 is TGTGCCAGCAGTTCAAGGGGGCGAAACTCCTACGAGCAGTACTTC. It is translated as CASSSRGRNSYEQYF.

The chain uses TRBV2 and TRBJ1-1; no firm D call. Between the trimmed V and J ends, which lost 6 bases and 2 bases, there was a span of 10 bases. The CDR3 extends over 13 amino acids. Germline V gene lookup returns CDR1 SNHLY and CDR2 FYNNEI. As DNA, the CDR3 is TGTGCCAGCAGGGTCACGGGAAACACTGAAGCTTTCTTT. Its translation is CASRVTGNTEAFF.

The chain has TRBV6-5 and TRBJ2-3; D is unresolved. The CDR3 spans 14 residues. Germline V gene data show CDR1 as MNHEY and CDR2 as SVGAGI. Trimming removed 6 bases from V and 11 bases from J, with 21 bases in between. The DNA of the CDR3 is TGTGCCAGCAGGCACGAGTCGTCCCCCCGTAAGCAGTATTTT. This translates into CASRHESSPRKQYF.

This clone was seen a few times. The chain combines TRBV30 with TRBJ2-2, with D perhaps TRBD2 (5 bases). Trimming pared 8 bases from V and 6 bases from J, leaving 13 bases between. The CDR3 contains 12 residues. Germline V gene lookup returns CDR1 GTSNPN and CDR2 SVGIG (reference sequence). The CDR3 DNA follows: TGTGCCCACCCGGGGAGTCCCGGGGAGCTGTTTTTT. Amino acid sequence: CAHPGSPGELFF.

The chain recombines TRBV6-5 with TRBJ2-3, with 7 bases identical to TRBD2. V dropped 6 bases and J dropped 4; count of bases not matched to a gene: 7. Germline CDR1 reads MNHEY; CDR2 reads SVGAGI. There are 14 residues in the CDR3. CDR3 amino acids: CASSQTSTPDTQYF. In nucleotides, the CDR3 is TGTGCCAGCAGCCAGACTAGCACTCCAGATACGCAGTATTTT.

The chain combines TRBV7-9 with TRBJ2-1, with TRBD2 matching over 13 bases. This CDR3 contains 16 residues. From germline, CDR1 is SEHNR and CDR2 FQNEAQ (reference sequence). Trimming cost V 5 bases and J 6 bases; bases outside gene matches: 7. The CDR3 DNA sequence: TGTGCCAGCAGCCCTCCCACTAGCGGGAGGGCCAATGAGCAGTTCTTC. Translation: CASSPPTSGRANEQFF.

The V and J genes are TRBV5-6 and TRBJ2-7, with 13 bases matching TRBD2. Germline CDR1 and CDR2: SGHDT and YYEEEE. The ends lost 0 bases at V and 7 bases at J; junction bases unmatched: 4. The CDR3 length is 15 residues. The DNA for the CDR3 is TGTGCCAGCAGCTTGGCGGGACTAGCGGGAAGTGAGCAGTACTTC. It is translated as CASSLAGLAGSEQYF. Variable domain in full (rest from reference TRBV5-6 and TRBJ2-7): DAGVTQSPTHLIKTRGQQVTLRCSPKSGHDTVSWYQQALGQGPQFIFQYYEEEERQRGNFPDRFSGHQFPNYSSELNVNALLLGDSALYLCASSLAGLAGSEQYFGPGTRLTVT.

CDR3 region: CAWDRAMHNEQFF. The CDR3 DNA follows: TGTGCCTGGGACAGGGCTATGCACAATGAGCAGTTCTTC. The rearrangement joins TRBV30 to TRBJ2-1, with TRBD1 identical over 7 bases. The CDR3 totals 13 residues. Germline lookup yields CDR1 GTSNPN and CDR2 SVGIG (reference sequence). J was trimmed by 5 bases and V by 5 bases; bases with no gene match: 6.

A single count supports this clone. The V gene is TRBV5-6, the J gene TRBJ2-7, with 7 bases matching TRBD1. Germline CDR1 and CDR2: SGHDT and YYEEEE. The CDR3 runs to 12 residues. Trimming removed 2 bases from V and 6 bases from J; junction bases left unmatched: 2. The DNA of the CDR3 is TGTGCCAGCAGCTTACAGGGGCCCGAGCAGTACTTC. Residues: CASSLQGPEQYF.

The chain employs TRBV5-1 and TRBJ2-7; D remains ambiguous. CDR1 is SGHRS, CDR2 YFSETQ, per germline. Deletions cut 4 bases from V and 1 base from J, with 15 bases between. The CDR3 is made up of 15 amino acids. CDR3 amino acids: CASSRGSVASYEQYF. The CDR3, as DNA: TGCGCCAGCAGCCGTGGCTCAGTGGCTTCCTACGAGCAGTACTTC.

This clone was observed once. V and J are TRBV7-2 and TRBJ1-3; 7 positions agree with TRBD1. The V segment lost 3 bases and the J segment 2 bases; nucleotides outside the gene matches: 13. The CDR3 has 18 amino acids. The germline gives CDR1 SGHTA, CDR2 FQGNSA. This chain's CDR3 is CASSFGQVATGPGNTIYF. The CDR3 DNA is TGTGCCAGCAGCTTCGGACAGGTCGCGACCGGTCCTGGAAACACCATATATTTT.

This chain joins TRBV28 and TRBJ1-3; 8 positions agree with TRBD1. J lost 5 bases, V lost 6 bases, and 9 bases had no gene match. In germline, CDR1 is MDHEN, CDR2 SYDVKM. The CDR3 runs 15 residues. The CDR3 reads CASSRTGKERNTIYF. CDR3 DNA: TGTGCCAGCAGCAGGACAGGGAAAGAAAGAAACACCATATATTTT. Full variable domain (remainder filled in from reference TRBV28 and TRBJ1-3): DVKVTQSSRYLVKRTGEKVFLECVQDMDHENMFWYRQDPGLGLRLIYFSYDVKMKEKGDIPEGYSVSREKKERFSLILESASTNQTSMYLCASSRTGKERNTIYFGEGSWLTVV.

The rearrangement joins TRBV28 to TRBJ1-1; D remains ambiguous. Trimming removed 4 bases from V and 10 bases from J, with 19 bases in between. Germline V CDR1 and CDR2: MDHEN, SYDVKM. The CDR3 extends over 14 amino acids. The CDR3 loop reads CASSSRAGVTAAFF. The CDR3, as DNA: TGTGCCAGCAGTTCGAGAGCGGGTGTCACCGCAGCTTTCTTT.

This chain connects TRBV7-2 to TRBJ2-7; 7 bases are shared with TRBD2. This CDR3 has 14 residues. Germline CDR1 is SGHTA and CDR2 is FQGNSA. J lost 9 bases, V lost 3 bases, and 11 bases had no gene match. CDR3: CASSFSGTYERQYF. The CDR3 nucleotides are TGTGCCAGCAGCTTCAGCGGGACCTACGAGCGGCAGTACTTC.

The DNA of the CDR3 is TGTGCCTGGAGTCAGGGGATGGGTGAGCAGTTCTTC. As protein: CAWSQGMGEQFF. This chain connects TRBV30 to TRBJ2-1; tentatively, D is TRBD1 (6 bases). This CDR3 has 12 residues. Germline CDR1 reads GTSNPN; CDR2 reads SVGIG (reference sequence). The germline V and J ends were trimmed by 2 bases and 9 bases, with 11 bases remaining between them.

This sequence joins TRBV7-2 and TRBJ2-3; 8 bases agree with TRBD2. With 2 bases clipped from V and 0 bases from J, the junction kept 13 bases outside the gene matches. The CDR3 totals 19 residues. Germline assignment: CDR1 SGHTA and CDR2 FQGNSA. In DNA form, the CDR3 reads TGTGCCAGCAGCTTACAAGGTCGGGGACTAGACAAGAGCACAGATACGCAGTATTTT. Amino acids: CASSLQGRGLDKSTDTQYF.

The gene calls are TRBV7-2 and TRBJ2-3, with TRBD1 as a possible D gene (9 bases). Trimming shortened V by 6 bases and J by 4 bases, and 20 bases separated the two germline ends. The CDR3 consists of 16 residues. Germline values: CDR1 SGHTA, CDR2 FQGNSA. CDR3 sequence: CASRVQGAGGADTQYF. In nucleotides, the CDR3 is TGTGCCAGCAGGGTACAGGGGGCGGGGGGTGCAGATACGCAGTATTTT.